Listed here are 9 T cell receptor beta chains from one sample, sequenced in a study of T cell repertoires in cytomegalovirus infection. TCRdb independently ran MiXCR on the reads; one entry per CDR3 protein. Of 200,000 to 250,000 distinct CDR3 sequences listed, 22% are singletons. The material sequenced was CD8+ T cells from PBMCs. The receptors come from a human donor in good health (CMV status not recorded). Some clones in this sample may be carry-over from other donors' samples.

This rearrangement joins TRBV6-5 to TRBJ2-2; tentative D call: TRBD2 (6 bases). Between the trimmed V and J ends, which lost 2 bases and 4 bases, there was a span of 17 bases. Looked up from germline, CDR1 is MNHEY and CDR2 is SVGAGI. The CDR3 consists of 17 residues. In DNA form, the CDR3 reads TGTGCCAGCAGTTACGATCCCGGCGGGGCTCTCACCGGGGAGCTGTTTTTT. This gives the protein CASSYDPGGALTGELFF.

This clonotype was recorded a few times. The chain combines TRBV10-3 with TRBJ2-1, with 14 bases aligning to TRBD2. V was clipped by 6 bases and J by 10 bases; unmatched bases: 17. This CDR3 region has 18 residues. Germline values: CDR1 ENHRY, CDR2 SYGVKD. Written as DNA, the CDR3 is TGTGCCATCAGGCCGACTAGCGGGGGGGCCGAAGTACTAAGAGAGCAGTTCTTC. As protein: CAIRPTSGGAEVLREQFF.

The chain employs TRBV5-8 and TRBJ2-3; no clear D. Germline loops: CDR1 SGHTS, CDR2 YDEGEE. Trimming stripped 0 bases from V and 4 bases from J, with 12 bases between. The CDR3 has 15 amino acids. CDR3 in DNA: TGTGCCAGCAGCTTGGTCATCACCGGCCCAGATACGCAGTATTTT. It translates to CASSLVITGPDTQYF. The full variable domain, with the rest looked up from reference TRBV5-8 and TRBJ2-3, is EAGVTQSPTHLIKTRGQQATLRCSPISGHTSVYWYQQALGLGLQFLLWYDEGEERNRGNFPPRFSGRQFPNYSSELNVNALELEDSALYLCASSLVITGPDTQYFGPGTRLTVL.

This clonotype was seen repeatedly, ten times or more. The chain uses TRBV7-6 and TRBJ1-6; D call uncertain. This CDR3 contains 16 residues. Germline CDR1 and CDR2: SGHVS and FNYEAQ. V was pared by 1 base and J by 10 bases, with 17 bases between. The CDR3: CASSLEIGRGGSPLHF. As DNA, the CDR3 is TGTGCCAGCAGCTTAGAAATCGGGCGGGGTGGATCACCCCTCCACTTT.

This clonotype has at least ten counts. This chain joins TRBV12-3 or TRBV12-4 and TRBJ1-1; D is unclear. The V end was cut by 2 bases, the J end by 6 bases, with 7 bases between. The CDR3 is 12 amino acids. The CDR3 DNA sequence: TGTGCCAGCAGTTTACCGTCCCCTGAAGCTTTCTTT. Translating it yields CASSLPSPEAFF.

The rearrangement joins TRBV27 to TRBJ2-3, with 9 bases matching TRBD2. The CDR3 runs to 15 residues. The J segment lost 4 bases and the V segment lost 6 bases, leaving 8 bases of the junction unmatched. Germline V gene lookup returns CDR1 MNHEY and CDR2 SMNVEV (reference sequence). The CDR3 nucleotides read TGTGCCAGCAGCCAATTAGCGGGGGTACCAGATACGCAGTATTTT. This translates into CASSQLAGVPDTQYF.

V usage is TRBV28 and J usage is TRBJ1-2; D unclear. The V gene's germline CDR1 is MDHEN and CDR2 SYDVKM. Trimming removed 6 bases at V and 7 bases at J, with 9 bases between. The CDR3 consists of 11 residues. The CDR3 nucleotides are TGTGCCAGCAGGGGGATTAGTGGCTACACCTTC. The encoded protein is CASRGISGYTF.

On this clonotype: A much more abundant neighbour one base away suggests this may be a read error. The rearrangement links TRBV28 to TRBJ2-1; D not certain. The CDR3 length is 14 residues. Trimming shortened V by 7 bases and J by 3 bases, and 13 bases separated the two germline ends. Per the germline V gene, CDR1 is MDHEN and CDR2 is SYDVKM. DNA of the CDR3: TGTGCCAGCACCTCAGCACGCTACTACAATGAGCAGTTCTTC. This gives the protein CASTSARYYNEQFF. The full variable domain, with the rest looked up from reference TRBV28 and TRBJ2-1, is DVKVTQSSRYLVKRTGEKVFLECVQDMDHENMFWYRQDPGLGLRLIYFSYDVKMKEKGDIPEGYSVSREKKERFSLILESASTNQTSMYLCASTSARYYNEQFFGPGTRLTVL.

The CDR3 DNA reads as TGTGCCAGCAGTGTATTTAGCGGGGGGGCTGGGGAGCAGTTCTTC. This encodes CASSVFSGGAGEQFF. This chain connects TRBV2 to TRBJ2-1; 11 bases agree with TRBD2. The germline gives CDR1 SNHLY, CDR2 FYNNEI. The CDR3 extends over 15 amino acids. The ends lost 4 bases at V and 10 bases at J; junction bases unmatched: 9.